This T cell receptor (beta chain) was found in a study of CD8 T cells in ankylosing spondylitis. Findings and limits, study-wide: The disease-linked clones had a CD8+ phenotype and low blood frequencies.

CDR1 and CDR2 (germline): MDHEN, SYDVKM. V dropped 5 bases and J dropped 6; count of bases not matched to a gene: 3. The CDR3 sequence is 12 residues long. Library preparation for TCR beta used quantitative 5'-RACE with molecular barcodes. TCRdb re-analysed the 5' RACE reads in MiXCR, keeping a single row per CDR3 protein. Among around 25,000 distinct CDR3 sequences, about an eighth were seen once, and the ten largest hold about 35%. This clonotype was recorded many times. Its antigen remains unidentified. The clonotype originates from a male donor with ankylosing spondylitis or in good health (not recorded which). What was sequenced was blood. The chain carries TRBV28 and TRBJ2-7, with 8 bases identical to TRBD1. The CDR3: CASSPGQAEQYF. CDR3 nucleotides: TGTGCCAGCAGTCCGGGACAGGCCGAGCAGTACTTC.